These 11 T cell receptor beta chains were sequenced from one sample in a study of spatial heterogeneity in lung cancer. The time point was: sample taken at primary tumor resection. Material for sequencing was whole RNA from tumor, nontumor lung or frozen PBMC, left unsorted. MiXCR, run by TCRdb on the 5' RACE reads, gives a single entry per CDR3 protein. The sample holds approximately 40,000 distinct CDR3 sequences, approximately 14% seen once. Sequences were derived from PBMCs, sampled at surgery. All receptors derive from a male donor with early-stage non-small cell lung cancer.

This rearrangement joins TRBV5-4 to TRBJ1-5; possible D gene TRBD1, 6 bases. CDR3 length equals 14 residues. The V gene's germline CDR1 is SGHNT and CDR2 YYREEE (reference sequence). Trimming left V 0 bases short and J 4 bases short, with 8 bases between. The DNA of the CDR3 is TGTGCCAGCAGCTTGGGTACAGGGAATCAGCCCCAGCATTTT. Encoded protein: CASSLGTGNQPQHF.

The sample holds a few counts of this clonotype. The V gene is TRBV24-1, the J gene TRBJ2-3; TRBD2 agrees at 9 bases. The CDR3 consists of 16 residues. Germline V lookup: CDR1 KGHDR, CDR2 SFDVKD. The ends lost 3 bases at V and 2 bases at J; junction bases unmatched: 5. This CDR3 is CATSDILAGTTDTQYF. DNA for the CDR3: TGTGCCACCAGTGATATCCTAGCGGGAACCACAGATACGCAGTATTTT.

This clonotype was seen repeatedly, ten times or more. This CDR3 is CASSLRRQETQYF. The CDR3 bases are TGCGCCAGCAGCCTCCGACGGCAAGAGACCCAGTACTTC. V gene TRBV4-3 combines with J gene TRBJ2-5; D gene ambiguous. V was pared by 4 bases and J by 2 bases, with 8 bases between. This CDR3 comprises 13 residues. Germline lookup yields CDR1 LGHNA and CDR2 YSLEER.

In this sample, this clonotype turned up a few times. The CDR3 loop reads CASSLAVRGGYEQYF. DNA of the CDR3: TGCGCCAGCAGCTTGGCCGTCAGGGGAGGCTACGAGCAGTACTTC. This chain connects TRBV5-1 to TRBJ2-7; tentatively, D is TRBD1 or TRBD2 (6 bases each). Looked up from germline, CDR1 is SGHRS and CDR2 is YFSETQ. The length of the CDR3 is 15 residues. V was clipped by 0 bases and J by 3 bases, with 13 bases between them.

The genes are TRBV9 and TRBJ2-3, with TRBD2 identical over 13 bases. The V gene's germline CDR1 is SGDLS and CDR2 YYNGEE. CDR3 length: 16 residues. Trimming took 4 bases from V and 3 from J; bases not matched to a gene: 5. CDR3 sequence: CASSPGTSGKTDTQYF. CDR3 nucleotide sequence: TGTGCCAGCAGCCCAGGGACTAGCGGGAAGACAGATACGCAGTATTTT.

This clonotype showed up many times. The chain is built from TRBV11-2 and TRBJ2-2, with TRBD2 as a possible D gene (6 bases). The CDR3 spans 14 residues. V shed 4 bases and J shed 7 bases, with 13 bases lying between them. In germline, CDR1 is SGHAT, CDR2 FQNNGV. CDR3 sequence: CASSWRGIGGELFF. CDR3 nucleotide sequence: TGTGCCAGCAGCTGGCGGGGAATCGGCGGGGAGCTGTTTTTT.

A few counts support this clonotype. The V gene is TRBV6-2 or TRBV6-3, the J gene TRBJ2-1; 7 bases match TRBD2. CDR1 is MNHEY and CDR2 is SVGEGT in the germline V gene. There are 16 residues in the CDR3. Trimming at V came to 8 bases and at J to 4 bases, leaving 14 bases not matched to a gene. CDR3 in amino acids: CASLIGGDYEYNEQFF. As DNA, the CDR3 is TGTGCCAGCCTTATTGGGGGGGACTACGAGTACAATGAGCAGTTCTTC.

This clonotype was picked up many times. The chain recombines TRBV2 with TRBJ1-5, with D hard to call. The CDR3 consists of 12 residues. Germline V CDR1 and CDR2: SNHLY, FYNNEI. Trimming took 0 bases from V and 6 from J, leaving 3 bases between them. The CDR3 coding sequence is TGTGCCAGCAGTGAAGCTATTCAGCCCCAGCATTTT. It codes for CASSEAIQPQHF.

V usage is TRBV4-1 and J usage is TRBJ2-6; D is unresolved. CDR3 size: 16 residues. Trimming stripped 1 base from V and 2 bases from J, with 9 bases between. The germline V gene encodes CDR1 MGHRA and CDR2 YSYEKL. Here the CDR3 reads CASSQGLRAGANVLTF. CDR3 nucleotides: TGCGCCAGCAGCCAAGGACTTAGGGCTGGGGCCAACGTCCTGACTTTC.

The genes are TRBV18 and TRBJ2-3; D gene uncertain. Germline V gene data show CDR1 as KGHSH and CDR2 as LQKENI. V was clipped by 6 bases and J by 0 bases, with 13 bases between them. The CDR3 has 15 residues. In nucleotides, the CDR3 is TGTGCCAGCTCGTCCATTGGGGAAAGCACAGATACGCAGTATTTT. Protein sequence: CASSSIGESTDTQYF.

This clonotype has a count of ten or more. The J gene is TRBJ2-3, the V gene TRBV20-1; 12 bases map to TRBD2. In germline, CDR1 is DFQATT, CDR2 SNEGSKA (reference sequence). CDR3 length equals 17 residues. V was pared by 0 bases and J by 4 bases, with 8 bases of the junction left unmatched. CDR3 in DNA: TGCAGTGCTAGAGAGCTTCGAACTAGCGGGGGGCCAGATACGCAGTATTTT. Translated, it gives CSARELRTSGGPDTQYF.